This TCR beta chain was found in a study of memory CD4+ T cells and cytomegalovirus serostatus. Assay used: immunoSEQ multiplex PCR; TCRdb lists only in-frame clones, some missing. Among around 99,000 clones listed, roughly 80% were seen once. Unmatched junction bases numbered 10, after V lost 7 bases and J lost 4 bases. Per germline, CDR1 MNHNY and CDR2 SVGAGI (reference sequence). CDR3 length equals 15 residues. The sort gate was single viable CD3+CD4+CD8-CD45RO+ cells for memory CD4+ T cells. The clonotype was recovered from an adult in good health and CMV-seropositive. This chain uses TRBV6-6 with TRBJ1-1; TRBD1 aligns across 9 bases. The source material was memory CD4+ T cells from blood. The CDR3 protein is CASTHPTGGITEAFF. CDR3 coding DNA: TGTGCCAGCACCCACCCTACAGGGGGCATCACTGAAGCTTTCTTT.